The T cell receptor beta chain under discussion was sequenced for a study of regulatory T cells in long-lasting Graves disease. To make TCR beta libraries, researchers used iRepertoire HTBI primers and Arm-PCR of CDR3 regions. TCRdb ran MiXCR on the multiplex PCR reads and lists one entry per CDR3 protein. The data show hundreds of thousands of distinct CDR3 sequences, approximately 16% seen once. This clonotype was seen only a few times. The antigen is unknown. This CDR3 region has 15 residues. The germline gives CDR1 MDHEN, CDR2 SYDVKM. V shed 2 bases and J shed 0 bases, with 10 bases lying between them. Regarding time point: newly diagnosed GD, antithyroid drugs for less than 3 months. PBMCs were the source of the RNA used for TCR sequencing. By American Thyroid Association guidelines, Graves' disease was diagnosed in the cohort. The study's findings and limits: TRBV28, TRBJ1-2 and TRBJ2-5 were segments that persistent disease favored.

These data were likewise used in another study, on T cells in Graves' hyperthyroidism and ophthalmopathy.

This TCR derives from a woman aged 35 to 49 with Graves disease. The rearrangement joins TRBV28 to TRBJ1-2; TRBD1 might be the D (6 bases). The material sequenced was peripheral blood mononuclear cells (PBMCs), taken at new diagnosis, from a patient treated with antithyroid drugs. This CDR3 is CASSLRGLANYGYTF. The CDR3, as DNA: TGTGCCAGCAGTTTACGGGGGCTGGCTAACTATGGCTACACCTTC.